The 10 T cell receptor beta chains reported below all come from one sample, sequenced in a study of cytomegalovirus exposure and HLA in healthy donors. Both 60 Vbeta primers and 13 Jbeta primers went into the PCR. Generated by immunoSEQ multiplex PCR, the TCRdb table keeps only in-frame clones and is missing some. The profile shows some 180,000 clones, 60% to 85% of them singletons. The sample was PBMCs. The source of these receptors is a male donor in good health and CMV-seronegative.

This chain connects TRBV6-6 to TRBJ1-2; TRBD1 agrees at 9 bases. The germline CDR1 and CDR2 sequences are MNHNY and SVGAGI (reference sequence). The CDR3 is 14 amino acids. V gave up 6 bases and J gave up 2 bases; unmatched junction bases: 4. CDR3 sequence (DNA): TGTGCCAGCAGACCGGGACAGGGAAACTATGGCTACACCTTC. It is translated as CASRPGQGNYGYTF.

The rearrangement joins TRBV27 to TRBJ1-5; weak D call: TRBD1 (5 bases). The V gene lost 3 bases and the J gene lost 5 bases, with 11 bases spanning the gap. Germline values: CDR1 MNHEY, CDR2 SMNVEV (reference sequence). This CDR3 comprises 14 residues. CDR3 nucleotide sequence: TGTGCCAGCAGTTTGTGGGCAGGGCATCAGCCCCAGCATTTT. Encoded protein: CASSLWAGHQPQHF.

As to this clone: At one end the junction does not follow the germline gene, possibly because of a read error. The chain employs TRBV7-9 and TRBJ1-1, with D unresolved. Germline V gives CDR1 SEHNR, CDR2 FQNEAQ (reference sequence). The CDR3 has 15 amino acids. The CDR3 region is CSSSSLGSSNTEAFF. CDR3 DNA: TGTTCCAGCAGCTCCTTAGGGAGTTCTAACACTGAAGCTTTCTTT.

This clone has a count of ten or more. CDR3 sequence (DNA): TGTGCCAGCAGTGACACTAGCGGGGGGGCCAATGAGCAGTTCTTC. Translating it yields CASSDTSGGANEQFF. The chain combines TRBV6-4 with TRBJ2-1; TRBD2 matches 13 bases. Germline CDR1 is MRHNA and CDR2 is SNTAGT. V gave up 2 bases and J gave up 6 bases; unmatched junction bases: 1. The CDR3 extends over 15 amino acids.

The gene calls are TRBV7-2 and TRBJ1-2; 7 bases are a match to TRBD1. The germline gives CDR1 SGHTA, CDR2 FQGNSA. The junction had 7 bases not matched to a gene; V was cut back by 5 bases and J by 7 bases. The CDR3 loop spans 13 amino acids. This CDR3 is CASSPTGEIGYTF. The CDR3 nucleotides read TGTGCCAGCAGCCCCACAGGGGAGATTGGCTACACCTTC. Full variable domain (outside the CDR3, taken from reference TRBV7-2 and TRBJ1-2): GAGVSQSPSNKVTEKGKDVELRCDPISGHTALYWYRQSLGQGLEFLIYFQGNSAPDKSGLPSDRFSAERTGGSVSTLTIQRTQQEDSAVYLCASSPTGEIGYTFGSGTRLTVV.

This clone has just one count. CDR3 bases: TGTGCCAGCAGCCTTAGTCAGACAAAGAAACAGCCCCAGCATTTT. Protein product: CASSLSQTKKQPQHF. The J gene is TRBJ1-5, the V gene TRBV27; the D is unclear. Germline lookup yields CDR1 MNHEY and CDR2 SMNVEV (reference sequence). This CDR3 spans 15 amino acids. Trimming pared 6 bases from V and 7 bases from J, leaving 19 bases between.

In its sample, this clone was seen a few times. This chain connects TRBV7-9 to TRBJ2-5; 8 nucleotides agree with TRBD1. The V gene's germline CDR1 is SEHNR and CDR2 FQNEAQ (reference sequence). CDR3 size: 16 residues. Unmatched junction bases numbered 11, after V lost 3 bases and J lost 5 bases. CDR3 sequence: CASSLRGDRLGETQYF. The CDR3 region has the DNA TGTGCCAGCAGCTTGCGAGGGGACAGGCTCGGGGAGACCCAGTACTTC.

The chain is built from TRBV6-1 and TRBJ2-7; tentative D call: TRBD2 (5 bases). V lost 3 bases to trimming and J lost 2 bases, with 11 bases between them. CDR3 length equals 14 residues. CDR1 is MNHNS and CDR2 is SASEGT in the germline V gene. In DNA, the CDR3 is TGTGCCAGCAGTGAGTACGGGGTCCCCTACGAGCAGTACTTC. Its translation is CASSEYGVPYEQYF.

This clone was detected only a few times. This chain joins TRBV11-3 and TRBJ1-2, with TRBD1 matching 7 bases. Germline CDR1 reads SGHNT; CDR2 reads YENEEA. The CDR3 sequence is 14 residues long. V lost 7 bases and J lost 8; bases outside the gene matches: 13. In nucleotides, the CDR3 is TGTGCCAGCACCAGGGAACAGGGGAGTAGGGGCTACACCTTC. Translating it yields CASTREQGSRGYTF.

This clone appeared many times. The V gene is TRBV23-1, the J gene TRBJ2-2; 11 bases agree with TRBD1. Being an ORF, TRBV23-1 has a function that is uncertain. CDR3 length equals 16 residues. The J segment lost 6 bases and the V segment lost 3 bases, leaving 6 bases of the junction unmatched. CDR3: CASSHHRTGGSGELFF. DNA for the CDR3: TGCGCCAGCAGTCACCACCGGACAGGGGGCTCCGGGGAGCTGTTTTTT.